This is a list of T cell receptor beta chains from one sample in a study of OX40 agonist ivuxolimab in advanced cancers. Produced via immunoSEQ multiplex PCR; TCRdb's table is partial and in-frame only. This repertoire shows some 60,000 clones, under 95% found once; its top ten account for 9.5% to 15%. The sequenced sample was CD4+ or CD8+ T cells sorted from blood, obtained in a trial of the OX40 agonist ivuxolimab. These receptors all stem from an adult with an advanced solid tumor such as melanoma, head and neck, liver or kidney cancer. Both conserved end residues are part of each CDR3.

J: TRBJ2-2
length: 12
V: TRBV7-3
CDR3: CASAPVTGELFF

J: TRBJ2-7
length: 13
V: TRBV5-1
CDR3: CASSLGTGYEQYF

J: TRBJ1-1
length: 15
V: TRBV27
CDR3: CASTPGGGVNTEAFF

J: TRBJ2-2
length: 14
V: TRBV19
CDR3: CASRGTSVTGELFF

J: TRBJ2-2
length: 13
V: TRBV27
CDR3: CASSFGGTGELFF

J: TRBJ2-7
length: 14
V: TRBV4-1
CDR3: CASSSAGVLSEQYF

J: TRBJ1-2
length: 13
V: TRBV29-1
CDR3: CSVEGGADYGYTF

J: TRBJ2-1
length: 15
V: TRBV28
CDR3: CASSTGQGKDNEQFF

J: TRBJ2-3
length: 13
V: TRBV19
CDR3: CASSLQGTDTQYF

J: TRBJ2-3
length: 16
V: TRBV7-9
CDR3: CASSLDEREGLDTQYF

J: TRBJ2-7
length: 15
V: TRBV4-1
CDR3: CASSHNGDPAYEQYF

J: TRBJ2-1
length: 17
V: TRBV13
CDR3: CASSLTASGSSYNEQFF

J: TRBJ2-2
length: 17
V: TRBV7-3
CDR3: CASSQTSGRARTGELFF

J: TRBJ2-2
length: 16
V: TRBV28
CDR3: CASSFPSGGRTGELFF

J: TRBJ1-2
length: 15
V: TRBV14
CDR3: CASSHLQGPHYGYTF

J: TRBJ2-7
length: 17
V: TRBV7-8
CDR3: CASSLAFSRLSTYEQYF

J: TRBJ1-2
length: 12
V: TRBV7-6
CDR3: CASSLGGVGYTF

J: TRBJ2-1
length: 13
V: TRBV19
CDR3: CASSGSSYNEQFF

J: TRBJ2-7
length: 16
V: TRBV5-1
CDR3: CASSPKTSGSSYEQYF

J: TRBJ2-1
length: 16
V: TRBV27
CDR3: CASSSGTSGSYNEQFF

J: TRBJ2-6
length: 18
V: TRBV5-6
CDR3: CASSRSFNLLSGANVLTF

J: TRBJ2-3
length: 16
V: TRBV7-6
CDR3: CASSILGGVHTDTQYF

J: TRBJ2-1
length: 14
V: TRBV6-1
CDR3: CASSAPTRTDEQFF

J: TRBJ2-1
length: 17
V: TRBV29-1
CDR3: CSVEGTSGRATYNEQFF

J: TRBJ2-7
length: 15
V: TRBV13
CDR3: CASRLRGEADYEQYF

J: TRBJ2-7
length: 15
V: TRBV11-2
CDR3: CASSLGLSGIYEQYF